These 31 T cell receptor beta chains came from one sample sequenced in a study of blood T cells in healthy people across ages. Together with a sample-barcoded 5' primer, a J-beta primer mix was included in a second PCR lasting about 7 to 12 cycles. TCRdb re-derived calls from the 5' RACE reads in MiXCR, one entry per CDR3 protein. The sample has around 400,000 distinct CDR3 sequences, roughly half seen once. Sample: blood. These receptors were taken from a man between 60 and 75 years old in good health.

The chain has TRBV6-5 and TRBJ2-3, with D maybe TRBD2 (5 bases). This CDR3 spans 13 amino acids. The V and J ends lost 6 bases and 1 base respectively, with 8 bases between them. The germline CDR1 and CDR2 sequences are MNHEY and SVGAGI. The CDR3: CASRTGGTDTQYF. The CDR3, as DNA: TGTGCCAGCAGAACCGGGGGCACAGATACGCAGTATTTT.

A few counts support this clonotype. The chain has TRBV5-5 and TRBJ2-1, with a tentative D call TRBD1 (6 bases). V was cut by 4 bases and J by 5 bases, with 16 bases left in between. CDR3 length: 15 amino acids. Germline CDR1 is SGHKS and CDR2 is YYEKEE (reference sequence). As DNA, the CDR3 is TGTGCCAGCAGCCCCTGGATCGGACAGCACAATGAGCAGTTCTTC. This codes for CASSPWIGQHNEQFF.

The V call is TRBV20-1, the J call TRBJ2-1, with 12 bases aligning to TRBD2. Germline lookup yields CDR1 DFQATT and CDR2 SNEGSKA (reference sequence). Trimming took 3 bases from V and 2 from J; bases not matched to a gene: 5. The CDR3 loop spans 16 amino acids. CDR3 loop: CSARTSGGFTYNEQFF. CDR3 in DNA: TGCAGTGCTAGGACTAGCGGGGGATTCACCTACAATGAGCAGTTCTTC.

V and J are TRBV3-1 and TRBJ1-6; D gene unclear. V lost 2 bases and J 5 bases, leaving 4 bases between the germline ends. Looked up from germline, CDR1 is LGHDT and CDR2 is YNNKEL (reference sequence). The CDR3 contains 13 residues. The CDR3 bases are TGTGCCAGCAGCCAATGGGATAATTCACCCCTCCACTTT. It yields the protein CASSQWDNSPLHF.

This clonotype came up a few times. The V and J genes are TRBV29-1 and TRBJ2-7; 11 bases are a match to TRBD2. Germline assignment: CDR1 SQVTM and CDR2 ANQGSEA. This CDR3 comprises 24 residues. After removal of 0 bases from V and 2 bases from J, the junction contained 30 bases not matched to a gene. The CDR3 reads CSVEEGSEGLADAPTGGEPYEQYF. CDR3 sequence (DNA): TGCAGCGTTGAAGAGGGGTCCGAGGGACTAGCGGATGCCCCTACGGGGGGCGAACCCTACGAGCAGTACTTC.

This clonotype was picked up one time. The junction departs from the called germline gene at one end, perhaps through a read error. The rearrangement joins TRBV6-2 or TRBV6-3 to TRBJ1-5, with D hard to call. The CDR3 covers 11 residues. The germline CDR1 and CDR2 sequences are MNHEY and SVGEGT. The CDR3 reads CVSSTGNFQHF. The DNA for the CDR3 is TGTGTCAGCAGTACGGGGAATTTCCAGCATTTT.

The genes are TRBV6-5 and TRBJ2-3, with 8 bases fitting TRBD2. The trim removed 2 bases at V and 0 bases at J, leaving 13 bases unmatched. CDR1 and CDR2 from the germline V gene are MNHEY and SVGAGI. The CDR3 is made up of 19 amino acids. The CDR3 loop is CASSYGPLSGGRSTDTQYF. CDR3 nucleotides: TGTGCCAGCAGTTACGGCCCTCTTTCGGGAGGGAGAAGCACAGATACGCAGTATTTT.

The rearrangement joins TRBV28 to TRBJ2-7, with D perhaps matching TRBD1 or TRBD2 (5 bases each). CDR1 MDHEN and CDR2 SYDVKM come from the germline V gene. The CDR3 spans 14 residues. V was pared by 10 bases and J by 7 bases, with 23 bases between. The CDR3 spells CATTTGPSYNEQYF. CDR3 nucleotides: TGTGCCACCACGACGGGACCTTCCTACAATGAGCAGTACTTC.

This chain connects TRBV29-1 to TRBJ2-3; 8 nucleotides match TRBD2. Germline V gene data show CDR1 as SQVTM and CDR2 as ANQGSEA. This CDR3 is 15 amino acids long. The ends lost 6 bases at V and 3 bases at J; junction bases unmatched: 11. The CDR3 DNA sequence: TGCAGCGTCGACCCGACGAGCGGGAGAACAGATACGCAGTATTTT. As protein: CSVDPTSGRTDTQYF.

The V gene is TRBV28, the J gene TRBJ2-5; 7 nucleotides match TRBD2. With V trimmed by 6 bases and J by 11 bases, 18 bases remained unmatched. CDR1 and CDR2 (germline): MDHEN, SYDVKM. The CDR3 has 15 amino acids. The DNA for the CDR3 is TGTGCCAGCAGGGCCGGCGGGAGCTCGGGGGGTGAGCAGTACTTC. Its translation: CASRAGGSSGGEQYF.

This clonotype was seen a few times. The chain is built from TRBV27 and TRBJ2-7; 11 bases are shared with TRBD2. CDR1 and CDR2 (germline): MNHEY, SMNVEV (reference sequence). The CDR3 is 15 amino acids. V was pared by 5 bases and J by 2 bases, with 5 bases of the junction left unmatched. The DNA for the CDR3 is TGTGCCAGCAGTATGGGGACTAGCGGAACCTACGAGCAGTACTTC. Its protein product is CASSMGTSGTYEQYF.

This clonotype was recorded a few times. The CDR3 DNA follows: TGTGCCATCAGTGATAGCGGGGGGAACTACAATGAGCAGTTCTTC. This translates into CAISDSGGNYNEQFF. The chain combines TRBV10-3 with TRBJ2-1; 10 bases map to TRBD2. From germline, CDR1 is ENHRY and CDR2 SYGVKD. The V and J ends lost 3 bases and 3 bases, in that order; junction bases with no gene match: 2. This CDR3 region has 15 residues.

V and J are TRBV11-3 and TRBJ2-1; 12 bases are shared with TRBD2. J was trimmed by 7 bases and V by 4 bases; bases with no gene match: 14. The CDR3 has 18 amino acids. Germline assignment: CDR1 SGHNT and CDR2 YENEEA. DNA of the CDR3: TGTGCCAGCAGCTCGTGTCCCTTGGGACTAGCGGGCTTGAATGAGCAGTTCTTC. The encoded protein is CASSSCPLGLAGLNEQFF.

The rearrangement links TRBV3-1 to TRBJ1-1, with D maybe TRBD1 (6 bases). Trimming pared 5 bases from V and 0 bases from J, leaving 10 bases between. The CDR3 extends over 14 amino acids. The germline V gene has CDR1 LGHDT and CDR2 YNNKEL (reference sequence). The CDR3 sequence: CASSKGTLNTEAFF. The CDR3 DNA follows: TGTGCCAGCAGCAAAGGGACACTGAACACTGAAGCTTTCTTT.

The chain is built from TRBV5-1 and TRBJ2-1; 7 positions agree with TRBD1. Looked up from germline, CDR1 is SGHRS and CDR2 is YFSETQ. The CDR3 extends over 14 amino acids. Trimming cost V 4 bases and J 7 bases; bases outside gene matches: 8. The CDR3 coding sequence is TGCGCCAGCAGCCCGACAGGGTTGCAGAATGAGCAGTTCTTC. It yields the protein CASSPTGLQNEQFF.

J is TRBJ2-1 and V is TRBV6-6; 11 nucleotides agree with TRBD1. Germline CDR1 and CDR2: MNHNY and SVGAGI (reference sequence). The CDR3 sequence is 13 residues long. The trim removed 6 bases at V and 10 bases at J, leaving 5 bases unmatched. The CDR3 DNA reads TGTGCCAGCAGGGGGACAGGGGGGTCCGAGCAGTTCTTC. Its translation is CASRGTGGSEQFF.

The chain combines TRBV20-1 with TRBJ1-2; TRBD1 aligns across 9 bases. The CDR3 loop spans 15 amino acids. The V and J ends lost 6 bases and 4 bases, in that order; junction bases with no gene match: 12. Germline V CDR1 and CDR2: DFQATT, SNEGSKA (reference sequence). The CDR3 sequence: CSAAGRDRDLYGYTF. DNA for the CDR3: TGCAGTGCAGCTGGCCGGGACAGGGACCTCTATGGCTACACCTTC.

The chain couples TRBV21-1 to TRBJ2-4; TRBD1 is the table's D call and was not checked against the DNA. TRBV21-1 is listed as a pseudogene. The CDR3 has 15 residues. The CDR3 region has the DNA TGTGCCAGCAGCAAGACAGATCTAGCCAAAAACATTCAGTACTTC. Residues: CASSKTDLAKNIQYF.

The chain carries TRBV7-2 and TRBJ1-6; tentative D call: TRBD1 (5 bases). This CDR3 comprises 14 residues. V lost 5 bases, J lost 9 bases, and 14 bases lay in between. Looked up from germline, CDR1 is SGHTA and CDR2 is FQGNSA. The CDR3 here is CASSAHRKGSPLHF. CDR3 in DNA: TGTGCCAGCAGCGCCCACAGGAAGGGTTCACCCCTCCACTTT. The variable domain in full, with the rest retrieved from reference TRBV7-2 and TRBJ1-6, is GAGVSQSPSNKVTEKGKDVELRCDPISGHTALYWYRQSLGQGLEFLIYFQGNSAPDKSGLPSDRFSAERTGGSVSTLTIQRTQQEDSAVYLCASSAHRKGSPLHFGNGTRLTVT.

J is TRBJ2-3 and V is TRBV20-1, with D unresolved. The V gene lost 1 base and the J gene lost 6 bases, with 11 bases spanning the gap. The germline V gene encodes CDR1 DFQATT and CDR2 SNEGSKA (reference sequence). The CDR3 spans 13 residues. This CDR3 reads CSARGRSRDTQYF. DNA of the CDR3: TGCAGTGCTAGAGGCCGCTCTAGGGATACGCAGTATTTT.

This chain joins TRBV20-1 and TRBJ2-3; D possibly corresponds to TRBD2 (7 bases). CDR1 and CDR2 (germline): DFQATT, SNEGSKA (reference sequence). The germline V and J ends were trimmed by 0 bases and 6 bases, with 13 bases remaining between them. This CDR3 contains 14 residues. The CDR3 nucleotides read TGCAGTGCTAGAGATGGGGGGGCAGTGGATACGCAGTATTTT. Amino acids: CSARDGGAVDTQYF.

This clonotype occurred a few times. V is TRBV20-1 and J is TRBJ2-1; TRBD2 matches at 8 bases. The CDR3 contains 13 residues. V shed 6 bases and J 8 bases; nucleotides not matched to a gene: 9. The germline gives CDR1 DFQATT, CDR2 SNEGSKA (reference sequence). DNA for the CDR3: TGCAGTGCCCGCCGGGGGGGCATCTATGAGCAGTTCTTC. This encodes CSARRGGIYEQFF.

The rearrangement uses TRBV20-1 and TRBJ2-7; TRBD2 might be the D (6 bases). The CDR3 extends over 12 amino acids. V was clipped by 7 bases and J by 6 bases, with 16 bases between them. Germline assignment: CDR1 DFQATT and CDR2 SNEGSKA (reference sequence). The CDR3: CSEGLPSGEQYF. As DNA, the CDR3 is TGCAGTGAGGGACTCCCCTCCGGCGAGCAGTACTTC.

Notes on this clonotype: This may be a read error: a much more frequent sequence differs by one nucleotide. V is TRBV2 and J is TRBJ2-7, with 15 bases aligning to TRBD2. V was clipped by 5 bases and J by 7 bases; unmatched bases: 12. Germline V CDR1 and CDR2: SNHLY, FYNNEI. The CDR3 is made up of 17 amino acids. The chain's CDR3 is CASSWTSGGETPLEQYF. The CDR3 DNA is TGTGCCAGCAGTTGGACTAGCGGGGGGGAGACCCCTCTAGAGCAGTACTTC.

V usage is TRBV5-8 and J usage is TRBJ2-4; the D is unclear. This CDR3 contains 12 residues. Germline V CDR1 and CDR2: SGHTS, YDEGEE. V lost 4 bases to trimming and J lost 13 bases, with 15 bases between them. The CDR3 sequence is CASSRRVLGQYF. The CDR3 nucleotides are TGTGCCAGCAGCCGTAGGGTTTTGGGGCAGTACTTC.

In its sample, this clonotype was seen a few times. This sequence joins TRBV28 and TRBJ2-7; 8 bases are a match to TRBD2. There are 14 residues in the CDR3. V shed 6 bases, J shed 1 base, and the junction held 5 bases outside the gene matches. Germline-derived CDR1 and CDR2 are MDHEN and SYDVKM. CDR3 protein: CASREAGVSYEQYF. CDR3 DNA sequence: TGTGCCAGCAGGGAAGCGGGAGTTTCCTACGAGCAGTACTTC.

The chain has TRBV7-2 and TRBJ2-7; 7 bases are shared with TRBD1. Looked up from germline, CDR1 is SGHTA and CDR2 is FQGNSA. The length of the CDR3 is 12 residues. The V segment lost 5 bases and the J segment 6 bases; nucleotides outside the gene matches: 4. CDR3 DNA sequence: TGTGCCAGCAGCCCAAACAGGGGCGAGCAGTACTTC. Protein: CASSPNRGEQYF.

This clonotype was seen only a few times. The genes are TRBV7-8 and TRBJ2-1; 9 bases map to TRBD2. V was pared by 8 bases and J by 4 bases, with 9 bases of the junction left unmatched. Germline CDR1 reads SGHVS; CDR2 reads FQNEAQ. The CDR3 spans 15 residues. The CDR3 region is CASRRVAGVYNEQFF. CDR3 in DNA: TGTGCCAGCCGGAGGGTAGCGGGGGTATACAATGAGCAGTTCTTC.

The rearrangement uses TRBV5-1 and TRBJ2-1; 11 bases map to TRBD2. Trimming removed 4 bases from V and 6 bases from J; junction bases left unmatched: 12. Germline values: CDR1 SGHRS, CDR2 YFSETQ. CDR3 length: 17 residues. The CDR3 sequence is CASSPTLTSGASNEQFF. CDR3 nucleotide sequence: TGCGCCAGCAGCCCGACGCTGACTAGCGGGGCCTCCAATGAGCAGTTCTTC.

In this sample, this clonotype turned up many times. The J gene is TRBJ2-5, the V gene TRBV7-2; D perhaps matches TRBD2 (5 bases). Germline V CDR1 and CDR2: SGHTA, FQGNSA. Trimming removed 2 bases from V and 5 bases from J, with 12 bases in between. The CDR3 runs to 14 residues. The CDR3 sequence: CASSLNNGMETQYF. CDR3 bases: TGTGCCAGCAGCTTAAACAACGGGATGGAGACCCAGTACTTC.

Notes on this clonotype: The junction shows a germline mismatch at one end, possibly a read error. The chain combines TRBV20-1 with TRBJ1-1; weak D call: TRBD1 (5 bases). Germline CDR1 reads DFQATT; CDR2 reads SNEGSKA (reference sequence). This CDR3 region has 11 residues. The CDR3, as DNA: TGCAGTGTTAGACAGAGCACTGAAGCTTTCTTT. This encodes CSVRQSTEAFF.